The entry below describes one T cell receptor beta chain. Sorting used thawed, overnight-rested PBMC stained with anti-CD3, a viability dye and GMM-loaded CD1B tetramer. C32 glucose monomycolate from Rhodococcus equi was loaded onto the CD1B tetramers. PBMC for tetramer sorting were first depleted of CD14-expressing monocytes. This entry comes from a study of T cells in tuberculosis. CDR3 length equals 16 residues. Trimming took 6 bases from V and 0 from J, leaving 12 bases between them. The germline gives CDR1 SNHLY, CDR2 FYNNEI. Chain pairing is unknown; alpha and beta were sequenced separately. Assay: immunoSEQ multiplex PCR; the TCRdb copy retains only in-frame clones and omits some. The sample includes approximately 60,000 clones, about 76% of them seen just once.

This clonotype originated in an adult woman with latent tuberculosis. The gene calls are TRBV2 and TRBJ1-6, with D possibly being TRBD1 (5 bases). Sequenced sample: CD1b-GMM tetramer-negative cells sorted from PBMCs. The CDR3 DNA is TGTGCCAGCAGCTCCAGGGCGAGCTCCTATAATTCACCCCTCCACTTT. Protein sequence: CASSSRASSYNSPLHF.